The 15 T cell receptor beta chains below were found in one sample sequenced in a study of control samples from healthy donors and cancer patients (TCRdb year 2020). The protocol used for the library was the immunoSEQ multiplex PCR assay. TCRdb limited this immuneACCESS table to in-frame rearrangements with V and J called. A share of clones is missing; checked studies link under half to unresolved V genes, and the rest is unexplained. Across this sample there are some 99,000 clones, with around 89% seen only once. The top ten hold 17% of the sample. The sample comprised blood. The receptors were gathered from a woman in her fifties or sixties in good health.

The J gene is TRBJ2-2, the V gene TRBV2, with 7 bases that match TRBD1. The CDR3 is 15 amino acids. Germline loops: CDR1 SNHLY, CDR2 FYNNEI. Unmatched junction bases numbered 7, after V lost 7 bases and J lost 2 bases. CDR3 coding DNA: TGTGCCAGCAATCTCCGGGACAGCAACACCGGGGAGCTGTTTTTT. Encoded protein: CASNLRDSNTGELFF.

The rearrangement links TRBV4-3 to TRBJ1-6; possibly TRBD1 for D (5 bases). In germline, CDR1 is LGHNA, CDR2 YSLEER. This CDR3 is 14 amino acids long. V lost 4 bases to trimming and J lost 9 bases, with 13 bases between them. The CDR3 nucleotides are TGCGCCAGCAGCCGCCGGGCTGGGGGTTCACCCCTCCACTTT. Translation: CASSRRAGGSPLHF.

CDR3 DNA: TGTGCCAGCTCTGATACAGGTCATAGCAATCAGCCCCAGCATTTT. This sequence encodes CASSDTGHSNQPQHF. The gene calls are TRBV6-6 and TRBJ1-5; tentative D call: TRBD1 (5 bases). CDR1 and CDR2 (germline): MNHNY, SVGAGI (reference sequence). Trimming stripped 8 bases from V and 0 bases from J, with 14 bases between. There are 15 residues in the CDR3.

The chain recombines TRBV5-6 with TRBJ1-5; TRBD1 is a possible D gene (5 bases). The CDR3 has 15 residues. Trimming left V 0 bases short and J 0 bases short, with 7 bases between. Germline V gene lookup returns CDR1 SGHDT and CDR2 YYEEEE. The CDR3 spells CASSLAGTSNQPQHF. In DNA, the CDR3 is TGTGCCAGCAGCTTGGCGGGGACTAGCAATCAGCCCCAGCATTTT.

The chain carries TRBV5-4 and TRBJ2-2; TRBD2 matches at 12 bases. In germline, CDR1 is SGHNT, CDR2 YYREEE (reference sequence). Trimming cost V 4 bases and J 4 bases; bases outside gene matches: 11. The CDR3 consists of 18 residues. The CDR3 sequence: CASSAGGTSGQRTGELFF. The DNA for the CDR3 is TGTGCCAGCAGCGCCGGCGGGACTAGCGGGCAGCGCACCGGGGAGCTGTTTTTT.

The chain is built from TRBV12-3 or TRBV12-4 and TRBJ1-1; D is unclear. V lost 2 bases and J lost 11, with 15 bases in between. The length of the CDR3 is 13 residues. The CDR3 loop reads CASSLSVWSWAFF. For the CDR3, the DNA is TGTGCCAGCAGTTTAAGTGTCTGGTCTTGGGCTTTCTTT.

V and J are TRBV19 and TRBJ1-1; D might be TRBD1 (5 bases). This CDR3 spans 17 amino acids. The V end lost 1 base, the J end lost 1 base, and 16 bases lay between the germline ends. Germline V gene lookup returns CDR1 LNHDA and CDR2 SQIVND (reference sequence). In DNA, the CDR3 is TGTGCCAGTAGTATAGGTAGGGGTGGGGGACCGAACACTGAAGCTTTCTTT. Translating gives CASSIGRGGGPNTEAFF.

The chain carries TRBV18 and TRBJ1-2; D is unclear. The CDR3 consists of 12 residues. Germline assignment: CDR1 KGHSH and CDR2 LQKENI. The V end was cut by 3 bases, the J end by 3 bases, with 5 bases between. This CDR3 is CASSPYDYGYTF. The CDR3, as DNA: TGTGCCAGCTCACCGTACGACTATGGCTACACCTTC.

V gene TRBV10-3 combines with J gene TRBJ1-6; 9 bases map to TRBD1. Germline V CDR1 and CDR2: ENHRY, SYGVKD. Trimming took 6 bases from V and 10 from J; bases not matched to a gene: 7. This CDR3 is 14 amino acids long. The CDR3 protein is CAISQGQGESPLHF. CDR3 nucleotide sequence: TGTGCCATCAGCCAGGGACAGGGAGAGTCACCCCTCCACTTT.

V gene TRBV2 combines with J gene TRBJ2-7; D may be TRBD1 or TRBD2 (5 bases each). CDR3 size: 13 residues. Trimming took 4 bases from V and 6 from J, leaving 13 bases between them. From germline, CDR1 is SNHLY and CDR2 FYNNEI. In DNA form, the CDR3 reads TGTGCCAGCAGTGTCCAACCGGGGCTCGAGCAGTACGTC. Translating it yields CASSVQPGLEQYV.

The chain is built from TRBV30 and TRBJ1-4; maybe TRBD1 (5 bases). Trimming removed 2 bases at V and 10 bases at J, with 14 bases between. There are 13 residues in the CDR3. Per germline, CDR1 GTSNPN and CDR2 SVGIG (reference sequence). The CDR3 sequence: CAWSTGVDGKLFF. The CDR3 DNA follows: TGTGCCTGGAGTACGGGGGTTGACGGAAAACTGTTTTTT. The full variable domain, in which reference TRBV30 and TRBJ1-4 provide the parts outside the CDR3, is SQTIHQWPATLVQPVGSPLSLECTVEGTSNPNLYWYRQAAGRGLQLLFYSVGIGQISSEVPQNLSASRPQDRQFILSSKKLLLSDSGFYLCAWSTGVDGKLFFGSGTQLSVL.

The rearrangement links TRBV7-8 to TRBJ2-5; 10 bases align to TRBD1. The CDR3 totals 17 residues. Trimming cost V 5 bases and J 2 bases; bases outside gene matches: 11. Germline V gene sequence: CDR1 SGHVS, CDR2 FQNEAQ. The CDR3 is CASSTWTGGTPQETQYF. As DNA, the CDR3 is TGTGCCAGCAGCACATGGACAGGGGGTACTCCGCAAGAGACCCAGTACTTC.

The chain uses TRBV3-1 (or the pseudogene TRBV3-2) and TRBJ1-1; D gene unclear. V shed 5 bases and J shed 11 bases, with 15 bases lying between them. CDR1 and CDR2 from the germline V gene are LGHDT and YNNKEL (reference sequence). This CDR3 spans 12 amino acids. The CDR3 loop is CASSEPGAPAFF. The CDR3 region has the DNA TGTGCCAGCAGCGAACCTGGTGCACCGGCTTTCTTT.

A few counts support this clone. V is TRBV7-9 and J is TRBJ2-2; D may be TRBD2 (7 bases). The CDR3 consists of 17 residues. V was clipped by 2 bases and J by 3 bases, with 16 bases between them. CDR1 is SEHNR and CDR2 is FQNEAQ in the germline V gene (reference sequence). CDR3 amino acids: CASSLPSRGGDTGELFF. CDR3 DNA: TGTGCCAGCAGCTTACCTTCTAGGGGGGGCGACACCGGGGAGCTGTTTTTT.

The chain has TRBV7-3 and TRBJ2-1; 7 bases align to TRBD1. The V gene end was trimmed by 3 bases and the J gene end by 7 bases; junction bases not matched to a gene: 12. The CDR3 consists of 16 residues. Germline-derived CDR1 and CDR2 are SGHTA and FQGTGA. CDR3: CASSLTGTAVGNEQFF. The DNA for the CDR3 is TGTGCCAGCAGCTTGACCGGGACAGCCGTGGGGAATGAGCAGTTCTTC.